One sample yielded the 27 T cell receptor beta chains listed below, sequenced in a study of cytomegalovirus exposure and HLA in healthy donors. The primer mix had 60 Vbeta and 13 Jbeta primers. Libraries were prepared by immunoSEQ multiplex PCR; TCRdb keeps only in-frame clonotypes and omits some of them. The profile covers 150,000 to 200,000 clones, with 82% appearing a single time and more than 1.3% taken by the ten largest. The sample was PBMCs. All receptors come from a girl between 5 and 17 years old in good health and CMV-seropositive.

The chain carries TRBV30 and TRBJ2-1; D gene uncertain. Germline assignment: CDR1 GTSNPN and CDR2 SVGIG (reference sequence). The V and J ends lost 0 bases and 10 bases respectively, with 13 bases between them. The CDR3 extends over 13 amino acids. The CDR3 reads CAWSVDAFGEQFF. DNA of the CDR3: TGTGCCTGGAGTGTTGATGCCTTCGGGGAGCAGTTCTTC.

The chain combines TRBV5-1 with TRBJ2-3; 9 bases match TRBD2. V lost 6 bases and J lost 9; bases outside the gene matches: 17. Germline V gene data show CDR1 as SGHRS and CDR2 as YFSETQ. The CDR3 runs 16 residues. The CDR3 DNA reads as TGCGCCAGCACCTTACGACTAGCGGAAACGGGGGAGACGCAGTATTTT. Amino acid sequence: CASTLRLAETGETQYF.

V is TRBV5-4 and J is TRBJ2-1, with 14 bases that match TRBD2. In germline, CDR1 is SGHNT, CDR2 YYREEE (reference sequence). The CDR3 spans 15 residues. Trimming cost V 4 bases and J 8 bases; bases outside gene matches: 5. This chain's CDR3 is CASSTGTSGGDEQFF. DNA of the CDR3: TGTGCCAGCAGCACAGGGACTAGCGGGGGTGATGAGCAGTTCTTC.

The rearrangement links TRBV2 to TRBJ2-4; possible D gene TRBD1, 5 bases. The length of the CDR3 is 20 residues. V lost 5 bases and J lost 0, with 26 bases in between. Germline CDR1 reads SNHLY; CDR2 reads FYNNEI. The CDR3 region has the DNA TGTGCCAGCAGTCCATCCCGGACGGACACCTCTCGGCTAGCCAAAAACATTCAGTACTTC. Translated: CASSPSRTDTSRLAKNIQYF.

The J gene is TRBJ2-7, the V gene TRBV6-5; 10 nucleotides agree with TRBD1. Per germline, CDR1 MNHEY and CDR2 SVGAGI. CDR3 length equals 13 residues. Trimming at V came to 7 bases and at J to 5 bases, leaving 5 bases not matched to a gene. This CDR3 is CASKDRGPHEQYF. The DNA for the CDR3 is TGTGCCAGCAAAGACAGGGGGCCCCACGAGCAGTACTTC.

This chain connects TRBV18 to TRBJ1-1; D ambiguous. CDR1 is KGHSH, CDR2 LQKENI, per germline. With 3 bases removed from V and 0 bases from J, the gap between germline ends came to 17 bases. This CDR3 spans 17 amino acids. The CDR3: CASSPQRGEGMNTEAFF. The CDR3 coding sequence is TGTGCCAGCTCACCTCAGCGGGGAGAGGGAATGAACACTGAAGCTTTCTTT.

The chain uses TRBV5-8 and TRBJ2-5; D unclear. TRBJ2-7 matches the DNA end more closely, so the J call is doubtful. This CDR3 spans 14 amino acids. The V gene's germline CDR1 is SGHTS and CDR2 YDEGEE. The CDR3, as DNA: TGTGCCAGCAGCTTGGCCGGTGTCCTCTACGAGCAGTACTTC. Translation: CASSLAGVLYEQYF.

The chain employs TRBV5-1 and TRBJ1-3; TRBD1 might be the D (6 bases). Trimming cost V 3 bases and J 2 bases, with 9 bases left between them. The CDR3 is 14 residues long. Germline lookup yields CDR1 SGHRS and CDR2 YFSETQ. The CDR3 DNA reads TGCGCCAGCAGCTCCGAGGGGGCTGGAAACACCATATATTTT. Residues: CASSSEGAGNTIYF.

This chain joins TRBV2 and TRBJ1-1, with D perhaps matching TRBD1 (5 bases). V was clipped by 8 bases and J by 5 bases, with 12 bases between them. The CDR3 runs to 12 residues. In germline, CDR1 is SNHLY, CDR2 FYNNEI. As DNA, the CDR3 is TGTGCCAGCGCCGAGCCAGGGACTGAAGCTTTCTTT. Translating gives CASAEPGTEAFF.

The chain employs TRBV10-3 and TRBJ1-3; no clear D gene. Germline V gene lookup returns CDR1 ENHRY and CDR2 SYGVKD. This CDR3 has 15 residues. V was trimmed by 5 bases and J by 1 base, leaving 12 bases between them. The CDR3 nucleotides are TGTGCCATCAGTTCCCCCACGGGATCTGGAAACACCATATATTTT. It encodes CAISSPTGSGNTIYF.

Notes on this clone: The junction departs from the called germline gene at one end, perhaps through a read error. The chain joins TRBV9 to TRBJ1-2, with a tentative D call TRBD1 (5 bases). Germline CDR1 is SGDLS and CDR2 is YYNGEE. The CDR3 consists of 14 residues. The CDR3 DNA reads TGTGCCAGCAGCGTAGTGTCCAGGGAAGGTTTCCTTTTCTTC. This sequence encodes CASSVVSREGFLFF.

The chain joins TRBV2 to TRBJ1-4, with a weak D call TRBD1 (5 bases). V lost 2 bases and J lost 5, with 18 bases in between. Germline CDR1 SNHLY, CDR2 FYNNEI. The CDR3 spans 17 residues. CDR3 amino acids: CASSETGYSFRNEKLFF. CDR3 DNA: TGTGCCAGCAGTGAAACAGGTTATTCATTTCGGAATGAAAAACTGTTTTTT.

The CDR3 DNA reads as TGTGCCAGCAGAACTCCGGGACAGGGAATGGTTACTGAAGCTTTCTTT. It codes for CASRTPGQGMVTEAFF. This chain uses TRBV28 with TRBJ1-1, with TRBD1 matching over 9 bases. The CDR3 runs 16 residues. The germline V gene has CDR1 MDHEN and CDR2 SYDVKM. V was pared by 6 bases and J by 5 bases, with 13 bases of the junction left unmatched.

J is TRBJ2-7 and V is TRBV6-1; the match to TRBD2 covers 12 bases. This CDR3 is 15 amino acids long. With 2 bases clipped from V and 4 bases from J, the junction kept 3 bases outside the gene matches. The germline CDR1 and CDR2 sequences are MNHNS and SASEGT. The DNA of the CDR3 is TGTGCCAGCAGTGAAAGACTAGCGGGAGTTTACGAGCAGTACTTC. Its protein product is CASSERLAGVYEQYF.

The V gene is TRBV7-3, the J gene TRBJ2-1; 9 bases match TRBD1. Germline V gene lookup returns CDR1 SGHTA and CDR2 FQGTGA. Unmatched junction bases numbered 3, after V lost 5 bases and J lost 1 base. The CDR3 loop spans 15 amino acids. DNA of the CDR3: TGTGCCAGCAGCCGGGACAGGGCATCCTACAATGAGCAGTTCTTC. It yields the protein CASSRDRASYNEQFF.

DNA for the CDR3: TGTGCCAGCAGTCCAAACCTCCCCAGCGACTATAGCAATCAGCCCCAGCATTTT. It is translated as CASSPNLPSDYSNQPQHF. The gene calls are TRBV7-9 and TRBJ1-5, with D hard to call. With 6 bases removed from V and 0 bases from J, the gap between germline ends came to 21 bases. The CDR3 length is 18 residues. Per the germline V gene, CDR1 is SEHNR and CDR2 is FQNEAQ (reference sequence).

The V call is TRBV5-1, the J call TRBJ1-1; 7 bases map to TRBD1. The V segment lost 1 base and the J segment 8 bases; nucleotides outside the gene matches: 11. Germline V gene data show CDR1 as SGHRS and CDR2 as YFSETQ. The CDR3 spans 15 residues. The CDR3 DNA reads as TGCGCCAGCAGCTTGAGTCTTGGGACAGACATAGAAGCTTTCTTT. Protein product: CASSLSLGTDIEAFF.

This rearrangement joins TRBV28 to TRBJ2-3; 7 bases line up with TRBD2. Trimming cost V 3 bases and J 6 bases; bases outside gene matches: 12. Germline CDR1 and CDR2: MDHEN and SYDVKM. This CDR3 comprises 16 residues. In DNA form, the CDR3 reads TGTGCCAGCAGTTTTATTCGCGGGAGAGCCACGGATACGCAGTATTTT. It codes for CASSFIRGRATDTQYF.

V gene TRBV11-2 combines with J gene TRBJ2-7, with 9 nucleotides matching TRBD2. From germline, CDR1 is SGHAT and CDR2 FQNNGV. The length of the CDR3 is 15 residues. Losses at the gene ends were 2 bases for V and 5 bases for J; bases not matched to a gene: 7. CDR3 sequence: CASSLLRGRGNEQYF. The CDR3 region has the DNA TGTGCCAGCAGCTTACTGCGCGGGAGGGGCAACGAGCAGTACTTC.

The chain employs TRBV5-1 and TRBJ1-1; 8 nucleotides align to TRBD1. The CDR3 covers 15 residues. V lost 2 bases to trimming and J lost 5 bases; unmatched junction nucleotides: 8. Germline V gene sequence: CDR1 SGHRS, CDR2 YFSETQ. CDR3 loop: CASSLMQGARTEAFF. The CDR3 nucleotides are TGCGCCAGCAGCTTAATGCAGGGGGCGCGTACTGAAGCTTTCTTT.

The rearrangement uses TRBV1 and TRBJ2-3; the DNA was not compared with TRBD2, the D call given in the table. TRBV1 is assigned pseudogene status. This CDR3 has 16 residues. The CDR3 is CTSSPTQRGSTDTQYF. For the CDR3, the DNA is TGCACCAGCAGCCCGACTCAGCGGGGATCCACAGATACGCAGTATTTT.

The J gene is TRBJ2-6, the V gene TRBV4-2; TRBD1 might be the D (7 bases). Per the germline V gene, CDR1 is LGHNA and CDR2 is YNFKEQ. V was trimmed by 0 bases and J by 2 bases, leaving 11 bases between them. The CDR3 extends over 17 amino acids. CDR3: CASSQDPGGTGANVLTF. CDR3 DNA: TGTGCCAGCAGCCAAGATCCAGGGGGGACTGGGGCCAACGTCCTGACTTTC.

J is TRBJ2-1 and V is TRBV11-2; TRBD2 matches 8 bases. The CDR3 sequence is 15 residues long. V lost 2 bases and J lost 1; bases outside the gene matches: 1. Germline V lookup: CDR1 SGHAT, CDR2 FQNNGV. This CDR3 reads CASSLIAGSYNEQFF. CDR3 bases: TGTGCCAGCAGCTTAATAGCGGGGTCCTACAATGAGCAGTTCTTC.

Here the CDR3 reads CASSQGQGRDTEAFF. The CDR3 DNA is TGCGCCAGCAGCCAGGGACAGGGCCGGGACACTGAAGCTTTCTTT. The J gene is TRBJ1-1, the V gene TRBV5-1, with 9 bases matching TRBD1. The CDR3 spans 15 residues. CDR1 SGHRS and CDR2 YFSETQ come from the germline V gene. The junction had 7 bases not matched to a gene; V was cut back by 4 bases and J by 3 bases.

In DNA, the CDR3 is TGTGCCGGTCGCACGGGCTACGAGCAGTACTTC. It yields the protein CAGRTGYEQYF. V usage is TRBV6-5 and J usage is TRBJ2-7; no clear D. Trimming pared 11 bases from V and 3 bases from J, leaving 11 bases between. The CDR3 covers 11 residues. Germline CDR1 is MNHEY and CDR2 is SVGAGI.

J is TRBJ2-2 and V is TRBV7-9; D is ambiguous. Deletions cut 1 base from V and 3 bases from J, with 9 bases between. The germline V gene has CDR1 SEHNR and CDR2 FQNEAQ (reference sequence). CDR3 length: 15 residues. The CDR3 DNA sequence: TGTGCCAGCAGCTTAGGAGACTTATACACCGGGGAGCTGTTTTTT. This sequence encodes CASSLGDLYTGELFF.

In this sample, this clone turned up once. V and J are TRBV14 and TRBJ1-2; tentatively, D is TRBD1 (6 bases). Per germline, CDR1 SGHDN and CDR2 FVKESK. This CDR3 region has 13 residues. V shed 4 bases and J shed 2 bases, with 8 bases lying between them. The chain's CDR3 is CASSRDKNYGYTF. CDR3 DNA sequence: TGTGCCAGCAGCCGGGACAAAAACTATGGCTACACCTTC.